Presented here are 26 T cell receptor beta chains from one specimen sequenced in a study of T cells expressing NK-cell markers. TCRdb re-called the 5' RACE reads and gives one entry per CDR3 protein, without DNA. This table lists 130,000 to 150,000 distinct CDR3 sequences. Sequencing input: blood T cells: a sorted CD56 or NKG2C T cell subset, CD4+ or CD8+ T cells, or bulk PBMC T cells (not recorded which). These receptors were taken from a man between 18 and 35 years old in good health.

The rearrangement links TRBV9 to TRBJ2-1; there is no DNA to check the TCRdb D call of TRBD2. There are 16 residues in the CDR3. From germline, CDR1 is SGDLS and CDR2 YYNGEE. CDR3 loop: CASSVGASGNYNEQFF.

The chain couples TRBV4-3 to TRBJ2-1; TCRdb names TRBD2, which stays unverified in the absence of DNA. CDR3 length equals 20 residues. Germline CDR1 LGHNA, CDR2 YSLEER. The CDR3 sequence: CASSDSRLAGGLVSYNEQFF.

This sequence joins TRBV15 and TRBJ2-1. The CDR3 spans 14 residues. Germline-derived CDR1 and CDR2 are LNHNV and YYDKDF (reference sequence). CDR3 amino acids: CATRTSSSYNEQFF. The variable domain in full, with the rest retrieved from reference TRBV15 and TRBJ2-1, is DAMVIQNPRYQVTQFGKPVTLSCSQTLNHNVMYWYQQKSSQAPKLLFHYYDKDFNNEADTPDNFQSRRPNTSFCFLDIRSPGLGDTAMYLCATRTSSSYNEQFFGPGTRLTVL.

V gene TRBV5-6 combines with J gene TRBJ2-7. CDR3 length: 12 residues. Germline V CDR1 and CDR2: SGHDT, YYEEEE. The chain's CDR3 is CASEILSYEQYF.

This chain uses TRBV7-2 with TRBJ2-7. Looked up from germline, CDR1 is SGHTA and CDR2 is FQGNSA. The CDR3 consists of 13 residues. The chain's CDR3 is CASSSLSSYEQYF.

The chain joins TRBV7-6 to TRBJ2-1; the D gene TCRdb calls, TRBD2, cannot be checked with no DNA. Looked up from germline, CDR1 is SGHVS and CDR2 is FNYEAQ. CDR3 length equals 16 residues. This chain's CDR3 is CASSLGAGTSRNEQFF.

The CDR3 sequence is CASSTGWRGEQFF. The chain couples TRBV19 to TRBJ2-1; TCRdb indicates TRBD1, and absent DNA this call remains unverified. The CDR3 totals 13 residues. The germline gives CDR1 LNHDA, CDR2 SQIVND (reference sequence).

CDR3 loop: CASSVPGQAAGTEAFF. The V gene is TRBV2, the J gene TRBJ1-1; the TRBD1 assignment by TCRdb is unverifiable without DNA. The V gene's germline CDR1 is SNHLY and CDR2 FYNNEI. The CDR3 covers 16 residues.

The chain links TRBV6-6 to TRBJ2-5; the D gene TCRdb calls, TRBD2, cannot be checked with no DNA. This CDR3 is built from 13 residues. Germline assignment: CDR1 MNHNY and CDR2 SVGAGI (reference sequence). CDR3 region: CASSYSSLETQYF.

This chain joins TRBV7-9 and TRBJ2-1. The CDR3 totals 12 residues. The germline gives CDR1 SEHNR, CDR2 FQNEAQ (reference sequence). The CDR3 loop reads CASSYVGNEQFF.

V is TRBV5-1 and J is TRBJ2-2; lacking DNA, the TRBD1 call made by TCRdb goes unchecked. The CDR3 runs 16 residues. Germline loops: CDR1 SGHRS, CDR2 YFSETQ. The CDR3 protein is CASSLVPWSDTGELFF.

The rearrangement links TRBV14 to TRBJ2-7; checking the TCRdb D call of TRBD1 is not possible without DNA. Looked up from germline, CDR1 is SGHDN and CDR2 is FVKESK. The CDR3 is made up of 13 amino acids. This CDR3 is CASSIGDPYEQYF.

This chain connects TRBV27 to TRBJ2-3; TCRdb picks TRBD2, but there is no DNA to check that call. CDR1 and CDR2 from the germline V gene are MNHEY and SMNVEV (reference sequence). CDR3 length: 15 amino acids. The CDR3: CASSQGTSGSDTQYF.

The chain combines TRBV7-2 with TRBJ2-1; as DNA is missing, the TRBD1 call by TCRdb cannot be tested. Germline assignment: CDR1 SGHTA and CDR2 FQGNSA. CDR3 length equals 15 residues. CDR3 sequence: CASSLASSQGNEQFF.

J is TRBJ1-5 and V is TRBV16; TCRdb calls TRBD1, which cannot be checked without DNA. The germline V gene encodes CDR1 KGHSY and CDR2 FQNENV. This CDR3 has 15 residues. The CDR3 sequence: CASSHSVSGDQPQHF.

The chain links TRBV20-1 to TRBJ2-1; the TCRdb D gene call, TRBD2, has no DNA to confirm it. From germline, CDR1 is DFQATT and CDR2 SNEGSKA (reference sequence). This CDR3 has 15 amino acids. Here the CDR3 reads CSARPDYTSYNEQFF.

The chain employs TRBV3-1 and TRBJ2-7; TCRdb lists TRBD1, though no DNA is available to test this call. The CDR3 has 15 residues. Germline-derived CDR1 and CDR2 are LGHDT and YNNKEL (reference sequence). The CDR3 loop is CASSRSPDLEGEQYF.

This rearrangement joins TRBV6-4 to TRBJ2-3; TCRdb's D call of TRBD2 is untestable without DNA. Germline CDR1 reads MRHNA; CDR2 reads SNTAGT. The CDR3 runs 15 residues. The CDR3 sequence: CASSAIQGPTDTQYF.

The V gene is TRBV11-2, the J gene TRBJ2-1; without DNA, the TCRdb call of TRBD2 cannot be checked. Looked up from germline, CDR1 is SGHAT and CDR2 is FQNNGV. CDR3 length equals 22 residues. The CDR3 is CASSLDGLGELGTSGLTDEQFF.

This chain links TRBV24-1 with TRBJ1-1; as DNA is missing, the TRBD1 call by TCRdb cannot be tested. The CDR3 is made up of 15 amino acids. Looked up from germline, CDR1 is KGHDR and CDR2 is SFDVKD. CDR3 sequence: CATSDLSSETGVAFF.

This sequence joins TRBV28 and TRBJ1-5. This CDR3 contains 16 residues. The V gene's germline CDR1 is MDHEN and CDR2 SYDVKM. This CDR3 reads CASSLLGRVGNQPQHF.

J is TRBJ1-4 and V is TRBV7-6. The CDR3 totals 14 residues. The germline V gene has CDR1 SGHVS and CDR2 FNYEAQ. CDR3 in amino acids: CASSPTGSNEKLFF.

The chain links TRBV30 to TRBJ1-5; TCRdb names TRBD1, which stays unverified in the absence of DNA. The CDR3 is 14 amino acids. The germline gives CDR1 GTSNPN, CDR2 SVGIG (reference sequence). CDR3 amino acids: CAWSLGQSNQPQHF.

The chain joins TRBV20-1 to TRBJ1-2; without DNA, the TCRdb call of TRBD1 cannot be checked. In germline, CDR1 is DFQATT, CDR2 SNEGSKA (reference sequence). This CDR3 is built from 13 residues. This CDR3 is CSAPGDSFYGYTF.

V is TRBV7-9 and J is TRBJ2-3; the D gene TCRdb calls, TRBD2, cannot be checked with no DNA. Germline V lookup: CDR1 SEHNR, CDR2 FQNEAQ (reference sequence). This CDR3 spans 15 amino acids. This CDR3 is CASSLASGSTDTQYF.

This chain joins TRBV4-1 and TRBJ1-2. Germline values: CDR1 MGHRA, CDR2 YSYEKL. The CDR3 is 15 residues long. The CDR3 here is CASSRSTQTGYGYTF.